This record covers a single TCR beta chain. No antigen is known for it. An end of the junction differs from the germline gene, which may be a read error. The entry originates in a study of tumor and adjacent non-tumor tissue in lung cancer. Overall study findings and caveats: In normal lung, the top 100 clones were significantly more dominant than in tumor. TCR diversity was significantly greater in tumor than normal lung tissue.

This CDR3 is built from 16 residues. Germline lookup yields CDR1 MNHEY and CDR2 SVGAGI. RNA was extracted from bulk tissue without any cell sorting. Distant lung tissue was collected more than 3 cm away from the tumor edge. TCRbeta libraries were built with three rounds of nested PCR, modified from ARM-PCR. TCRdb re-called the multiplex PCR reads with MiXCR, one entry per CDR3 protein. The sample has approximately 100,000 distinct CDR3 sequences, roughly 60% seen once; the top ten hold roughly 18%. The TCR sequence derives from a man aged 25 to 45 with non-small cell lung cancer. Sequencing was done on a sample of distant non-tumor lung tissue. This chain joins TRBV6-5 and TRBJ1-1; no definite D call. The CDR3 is CASSYRTSAFYTEAFF. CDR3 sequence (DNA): TGTGCAAGCAGTTACCGGACTTCGGCTTTCTACACTGAAGCTTTCTTT.